The 25 T cell receptor beta chains presented below share a single source sample, sequenced in a study of regulatory T cells in long-lasting Graves disease (dated by TCRdb to the early 2020s). Reading the label with the study, this specimen's time point is: newly diagnosed GD, antithyroid drugs for less than 3 months. RNA was extracted from PBMCs in TRIzol for both TCR sequencing and RNA sequencing. Libraries were prepared through multiplex PCR. For sequencing, an Illumina HiSeq 4000 was employed. To build TCR beta libraries, CDR3 regions were amplified by Arm-PCR using iRepertoire HTBI primers. TCRdb reanalyzed the raw reads on its own, using fastp at Q25 for trimming and MiXCR for clone calling, and kept in-frame beta chains. Rows merge per CDR3 protein into single entries with the most common DNA and genes. The sample table shows 350,000 to 550,000 distinct CDR3 sequences, and about 17% are seen once. 20% to 25% of the sample rests with the top ten.

The same sample was also studied in work on T cells in Graves' hyperthyroidism and ophthalmopathy.

The sample consisted of peripheral blood mononuclear cells (PBMCs), taken at new diagnosis, from a patient treated with antithyroid drugs. These receptors were collected from a woman aged 18-29 years with Graves disease. Donor details come from another sample of the same person, matched by shared clones.

This clonotype was counted a few times. The gene calls are TRBV7-2 and TRBJ1-5; 12 nucleotides line up with TRBD1. V lost 5 bases to trimming and J lost 2 bases; unmatched junction nucleotides: 7. In germline, CDR1 is SGHTA, CDR2 FQGNSA. The CDR3 has 17 residues. In nucleotides, the CDR3 is TGTGCCAGCAGCGGGGACAGGGGGCGGTGGGGCAATCAGCCCCAGCATTTT. Protein sequence: CASSGDRGRWGNQPQHF.

This sequence joins TRBV18 and TRBJ2-7; 8 bases line up with TRBD2. Germline V CDR1 and CDR2: KGHSH, LQKENI. V lost 0 bases and J lost 2; bases outside the gene matches: 3. This CDR3 has 15 residues. CDR3 DNA sequence: TGTGCCAGCTCACCACCGTCCGGGAGGGCCTACGAGCAGTACTTC. This encodes CASSPPSGRAYEQYF.

In this sample, this clonotype turned up a few times. The chain couples TRBV19 to TRBJ2-3, with 9 bases identical to TRBD1. The CDR3 spans 16 residues. Germline lookup yields CDR1 LNHDA and CDR2 SQIVND (reference sequence). Losses at the gene ends were 10 bases for V and 4 bases for J; bases not matched to a gene: 15. This CDR3 is CATQHNLGQGADTQYF. The CDR3 DNA reads TGTGCCACCCAACATAATCTGGGACAGGGAGCAGATACGCAGTATTTT.

J is TRBJ1-3 and V is TRBV6-2 or TRBV6-3; 8 positions agree with TRBD1. Trimming cost V 5 bases and J 1 base; bases outside gene matches: 7. CDR1 MNHEY and CDR2 SVGEGT come from the germline V gene. This CDR3 contains 16 residues. This chain's CDR3 is CASSDPQGDSGNTIYF. The CDR3, as DNA: TGTGCCAGCAGTGATCCACAGGGGGATTCTGGAAACACCATATATTTT.

This clonotype showed up just a few times. The gene calls are TRBV6-1 and TRBJ2-1; perhaps TRBD2 as D (5 bases). The CDR3 contains 15 residues. Germline loops: CDR1 MNHNS, CDR2 SASEGT. Deletions cut 3 bases from V and 1 base from J, with 10 bases between. CDR3 coding DNA: TGTGCCAGCAGTGACGCAGGAGGATCCTACAATGAGCAGTTCTTC. Translated, it gives CASSDAGGSYNEQFF.

Only a few counts were recorded for this clonotype. The rearrangement joins TRBV27 to TRBJ1-6, with no clear D. Deletions cut 10 bases from V and 7 bases from J, with 8 bases between. The germline gives CDR1 MNHEY, CDR2 SMNVEV (reference sequence). The CDR3 covers 11 residues. CDR3 sequence: CATGENSPLHF. Here the CDR3 DNA reads TGTGCCACGGGAGAGAATTCACCCCTCCACTTT.

This rearrangement joins TRBV5-1 to TRBJ1-4; D is uncertain. The CDR3 totals 14 residues. Germline V gives CDR1 SGHRS, CDR2 YFSETQ. The V and J ends lost 0 bases and 7 bases respectively, with 10 bases between them. DNA of the CDR3: TGCGCCAGCAGCTTGGGGCAGGTTACTGAAAAACTGTTTTTT. Translated, it gives CASSLGQVTEKLFF.

This clonotype occurred many times. This chain links TRBV7-3 with TRBJ2-1; D unclear. The germline CDR1 and CDR2 sequences are SGHTA and FQGTGA. The CDR3 loop spans 13 amino acids. V was trimmed by 2 bases and J by 8 bases, leaving 10 bases between them. This CDR3 reads CASSLSPRHEQFF. The DNA for the CDR3 is TGTGCCAGCAGCTTATCCCCTAGGCATGAGCAGTTCTTC.

This clonotype appeared a few times. The J gene is TRBJ2-5, the V gene TRBV20-1; the D is unclear. The CDR3 consists of 12 residues. Germline lookup yields CDR1 DFQATT and CDR2 SNEGSKA (reference sequence). V lost 5 bases and J lost 2, with 9 bases in between. The CDR3: CSAGHQQETQYF. DNA of the CDR3: TGCAGTGCTGGGCATCAACAAGAGACCCAGTACTTC.

V usage is TRBV7-3 and J usage is TRBJ2-5, with 8 bases identical to TRBD2. In germline, CDR1 is SGHTA, CDR2 FQGTGA. V was clipped by 2 bases and J by 3 bases; unmatched bases: 8. The CDR3 is 16 amino acids. The CDR3 sequence: CASSLVGRAEEETQYF. The CDR3 DNA reads as TGTGCCAGCAGCTTAGTCGGGAGGGCCGAGGAAGAGACCCAGTACTTC. The entire variable domain, with the rest obtained from reference TRBV7-3 and TRBJ2-5, is as follows: GAGVSQTPSNKVTEKGKYVELRCDPISGHTALYWYRQSLGQGPEFLIYFQGTGAADDSGLPNDRFFAVRPEGSVSTLKIQRTERGDSAVYLCASSLVGRAEEETQYFGPGTRLLVL.

This clonotype showed up just a few times. V gene TRBV5-1 combines with J gene TRBJ1-6; 7 bases align to TRBD1. V was pared by 1 base and J by 8 bases, with 3 bases of the junction left unmatched. The CDR3 sequence is 14 residues long. CDR1 and CDR2 (germline): SGHRS, YFSETQ. CDR3 DNA: TGCGCCAGCAGCTTGACAGGGGAATATTCACCCCTCCACTTT. It specifies CASSLTGEYSPLHF. Supplemented by reference TRBV5-1 and TRBJ1-6, the full variable domain reads KAGVTQTPRYLIKTRGQQVTLSCSPISGHRSVSWYQQTPGQGLQFLFEYFSETQRNKGNFPGRFSGRQFSNSRSEMNVSTLELGDSALYLCASSLTGEYSPLHFGNGTRLTVT.

Note on this clonotype: This may arise from a read error, as a much more abundant clone is one base away. The chain links TRBV20-1 to TRBJ2-5; TRBD1 is a possible D gene (5 bases). This CDR3 comprises 13 residues. Trimming stripped 3 bases from V and 11 bases from J, with 19 bases between. Germline V gives CDR1 DFQATT, CDR2 SNEGSKA (reference sequence). Written as DNA, the CDR3 is TGCAGTGCTAGTGGGCAGGGCTACAATGAGCAGTACTTC. Translating gives CSASGQGYNEQYF.

In this sample, this clonotype turned up many times. This sequence joins TRBV27 and TRBJ2-7, with D perhaps matching TRBD1 or TRBD2 (5 bases each). V lost 3 bases and J 3 bases, leaving 18 bases between the germline ends. The CDR3 length is 16 residues. CDR1 is MNHEY and CDR2 is SMNVEV in the germline V gene (reference sequence). The CDR3 loop reads CASSLSAGTVVYEQYF. The CDR3 bases are TGTGCCAGCAGTTTGAGCGCCGGGACGGTAGTCTACGAGCAGTACTTC.

The chain uses TRBV15 and TRBJ1-5; tentatively, D is TRBD1 (6 bases). V gave up 5 bases and J gave up 6 bases, with 17 bases separating them. The CDR3 is 15 residues long. In germline, CDR1 is LNHNV, CDR2 YYDKDF (reference sequence). The CDR3 region has the DNA TGTGCCACCAGCGTCCCGCCTCAGGGGTCTCAGCCCCAGCATTTT. Translation gives CATSVPPQGSQPQHF.

In this sample, this clonotype turned up many times. The rearrangement links TRBV28 to TRBJ2-1, with 9 bases matching TRBD1. Trimming at V came to 6 bases and at J to 8 bases, leaving 8 bases not matched to a gene. The length of the CDR3 is 14 residues. Germline CDR1 and CDR2: MDHEN and SYDVKM. The CDR3 spells CASRRTGAVDEQFF. Here the CDR3 DNA reads TGTGCCAGCAGGCGGACAGGGGCGGTTGATGAGCAGTTCTTC.

This clonotype appeared a few times. The chain links TRBV6-2 or TRBV6-3 to TRBJ2-1; 9 bases line up with TRBD2. The CDR3 has 14 amino acids. The germline V gene encodes CDR1 MNHEY and CDR2 SVGEGT. V was clipped by 4 bases and J by 8 bases; unmatched bases: 6. The CDR3 DNA reads as TGTGCCAGCAGTTTTCCGGGACTAGCTTATGAGCAGTTCTTC. Translated: CASSFPGLAYEQFF.

The gene calls are TRBV6-1 and TRBJ2-4, with TRBD2 as a possible D gene (5 bases). The CDR3 has 16 residues. Per the germline V gene, CDR1 is MNHNS and CDR2 is SASEGT. The V gene lost 6 bases and the J gene lost 8 bases, with 23 bases spanning the gap. The CDR3 loop reads CASSSVPSPKEDIQYF. The CDR3 nucleotides read TGTGCCAGCAGCAGCGTCCCTTCTCCGAAGGAGGACATTCAGTACTTC.

At least ten counts were recorded for this clonotype. The genes are TRBV7-9 and TRBJ1-1, with D uncertain. With 5 bases removed from V and 4 bases from J, the gap between germline ends came to 14 bases. The CDR3 sequence is 14 residues long. Germline V lookup: CDR1 SEHNR, CDR2 FQNEAQ (reference sequence). For the CDR3, the DNA is TGTGCCAGCAGCCTCAAAAGGGAGGTCACTGAAGCTTTCTTT. It specifies CASSLKREVTEAFF.

This clonotype was seen ten or more times. The chain has TRBV27 and TRBJ2-7; D is perhaps TRBD2 (5 bases). CDR1 and CDR2 (germline): MNHEY, SMNVEV (reference sequence). The length of the CDR3 is 16 residues. V lost 1 base and J 0 bases, leaving 13 bases between the germline ends. CDR3 region: CASSLFGVASSYEQYF. The CDR3 bases are TGTGCCAGCAGTTTATTCGGGGTCGCTAGCTCCTACGAGCAGTACTTC.

About this clonotype: Compared with germline, one end of the junction differs, possibly owing to a read error. V gene TRBV20-1 combines with J gene TRBJ1-4; D possibly corresponds to TRBD1 (5 bases). Germline CDR1 is DFQATT and CDR2 is SNEGSKA (reference sequence). The CDR3 has 13 residues. CDR3 coding DNA: TGCAGTGCTAGGACAGCGGTGGATGAAGAACTGTTTTTT. The encoded protein is CSARTAVDEELFF.

In its sample, this clonotype was seen a few times. The gene calls are TRBV4-3 and TRBJ2-2, with D possibly matching TRBD1 (6 bases). Looked up from germline, CDR1 is LGHNA and CDR2 is YSLEER. This CDR3 spans 15 amino acids. V was pared by 4 bases and J by 7 bases, with 16 bases between. CDR3 sequence (DNA): TGCGCCAGCAGCCCGGACAGATCCTGGGGCGGGGAGCTGTTTTTT. Encoded protein: CASSPDRSWGGELFF.

This clonotype was observed a few times. This rearrangement joins TRBV3-1 to TRBJ2-2; D ambiguous. CDR1 and CDR2 from the germline V gene are LGHDT and YNNKEL (reference sequence). This CDR3 region has 14 residues. V was shortened by 1 base and J by 8 bases, with 11 bases between the two germline ends. CDR3 sequence: CASSQGAGHGELFF. In DNA form, the CDR3 reads TGTGCCAGCAGCCAAGGAGCAGGCCATGGGGAGCTGTTTTTT.

About this clonotype itself: A read error may be the cause here, since a much bigger clone is one base away. This chain connects TRBV9 to TRBJ1-2; TRBD1 agrees at 9 bases. CDR3 length: 16 residues. V trimming: 3 bases; J trimming: 9 bases; junction bases outside the gene matches: 15. Germline loops: CDR1 SGDLS, CDR2 YYNGEE. This chain's CDR3 is CASSDQPGQGGNSYTF. CDR3 nucleotide sequence: TGTGCCAGCAGCGATCAACCGGGACAGGGAGGGAATAGCTACACCTTC. Filled out from reference TRBV9 and TRBJ1-2, the complete variable domain reads DSGVTQTPKHLITATGQRVTLRCSPRSGDLSVYWYQQSLDQGLQFLIQYYNGEERAKGNILERFSAQQFPDLHSELNLSSLELGDSALYFCASSDQPGQGGNSYTFGSGTRLTVV.

This clonotype was recorded a few times. V and J are TRBV20-1 and TRBJ1-2, with 10 bases that match TRBD1. Germline V gene sequence: CDR1 DFQATT, CDR2 SNEGSKA (reference sequence). V lost 5 bases to trimming and J lost 0 bases; unmatched junction nucleotides: 9. The CDR3 extends over 16 amino acids. DNA for the CDR3: TGCAGTGCTGTAGGGACAGGGGCCCGAACTAACTATGGCTACACCTTC. It is translated as CSAVGTGARTNYGYTF.

Ten or more counts support this clonotype. The chain combines TRBV28 with TRBJ2-7; D remains unclear. Germline V gives CDR1 MDHEN, CDR2 SYDVKM. Deletions cut 1 base from V and 5 bases from J, with 21 bases between. This CDR3 comprises 17 residues. CDR3 residues: CASSLYGLGLGVNEQYF. The CDR3 DNA reads TGTGCCAGCAGTTTATATGGTTTAGGATTGGGTGTGAACGAGCAGTACTTC. The full variable domain, with the rest looked up from reference TRBV28 and TRBJ2-7, is DVKVTQSSRYLVKRTGEKVFLECVQDMDHENMFWYRQDPGLGLRLIYFSYDVKMKEKGDIPEGYSVSREKKERFSLILESASTNQTSMYLCASSLYGLGLGVNEQYFGPGTRLTVT.